This T cell receptor (beta chain) was profiled in a study of T cells in Graves' hyperthyroidism and ophthalmopathy. Study conclusions and caveats: Most thyroid clonotypes expanded above 0.001 were also detected in blood. In simple terms, a model built on 13 V-J features told ophthalmopathy apart from stable hyperthyroidism.

The V and J ends lost 11 bases and 1 base, in that order; junction bases with no gene match: 10. In germline, CDR1 is SGHAT, CDR2 FQDESV (reference sequence). This CDR3 spans 14 amino acids. With respect to this clonotype: Its target is not known.

Investigators excluded patients with uncontrolled infection, other autoimmune disease, pregnancy or lactation. Diagnoses used clinical symptoms, serum thyroxine and TRAb, thyroid ultrasound and orbital computed tomography. Amplification of TCR beta CDR3 regions used RNA as the template. The HTBI primer set drove a first-round RT-PCR of the TCR CDR3. Using its own MiXCR run on the multiplex PCR reads, TCRdb lists one record per CDR3 protein. Of hundreds of thousands of distinct CDR3 sequences detected, roughly 46% appear once; the ten largest clones hold 8% to 8.5%. The clonotype comes from a woman aged 18-29 years with Graves' hyperthyroidism. The sample taken for sequencing was peripheral blood or thyroid tissue (not recorded which). V is TRBV11-1 and J is TRBJ1-2, with TRBD1 identical over 7 bases. The CDR3: CAWSAGTDNYGYTF. In nucleotides, the CDR3 is TGTGCCTGGAGCGCCGGGACAGATAACTATGGCTACACCTTC.